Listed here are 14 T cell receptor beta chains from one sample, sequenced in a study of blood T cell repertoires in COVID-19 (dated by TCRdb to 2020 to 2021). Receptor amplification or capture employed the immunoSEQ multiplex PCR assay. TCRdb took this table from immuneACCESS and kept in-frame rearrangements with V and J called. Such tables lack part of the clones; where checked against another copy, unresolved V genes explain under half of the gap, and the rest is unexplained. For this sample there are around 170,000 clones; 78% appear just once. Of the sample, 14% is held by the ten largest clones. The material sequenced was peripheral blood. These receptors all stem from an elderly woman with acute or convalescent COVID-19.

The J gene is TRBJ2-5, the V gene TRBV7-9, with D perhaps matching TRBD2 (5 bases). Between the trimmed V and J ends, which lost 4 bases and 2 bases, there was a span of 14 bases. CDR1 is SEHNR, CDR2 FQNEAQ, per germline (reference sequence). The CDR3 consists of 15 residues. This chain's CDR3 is CASSSRVGVQETQYF. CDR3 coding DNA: TGTGCCAGCAGCTCCCGCGTCGGGGTACAAGAGACCCAGTACTTC.

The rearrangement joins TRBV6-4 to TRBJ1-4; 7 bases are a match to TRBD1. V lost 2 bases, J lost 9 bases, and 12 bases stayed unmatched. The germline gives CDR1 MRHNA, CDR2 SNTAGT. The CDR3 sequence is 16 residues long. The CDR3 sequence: CASSDRKGQGEKKLFF. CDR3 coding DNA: TGTGCCAGCAGTGACAGGAAAGGGCAGGGGGAAAAAAAACTGTTTTTT.

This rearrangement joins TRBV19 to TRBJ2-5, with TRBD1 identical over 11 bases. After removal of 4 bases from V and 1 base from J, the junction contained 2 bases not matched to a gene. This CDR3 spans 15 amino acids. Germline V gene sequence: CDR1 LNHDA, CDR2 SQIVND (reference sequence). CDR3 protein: CASSRTGGFQETQYF. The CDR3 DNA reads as TGTGCCAGTAGTAGGACAGGGGGCTTCCAAGAGACCCAGTACTTC.

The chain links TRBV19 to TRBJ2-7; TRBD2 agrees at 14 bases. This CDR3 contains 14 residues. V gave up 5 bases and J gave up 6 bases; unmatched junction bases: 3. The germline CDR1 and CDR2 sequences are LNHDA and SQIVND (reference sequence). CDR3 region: CASSPGTSGSEQYF. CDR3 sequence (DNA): TGTGCCAGTAGTCCGGGGACTAGCGGGAGCGAGCAGTACTTC.

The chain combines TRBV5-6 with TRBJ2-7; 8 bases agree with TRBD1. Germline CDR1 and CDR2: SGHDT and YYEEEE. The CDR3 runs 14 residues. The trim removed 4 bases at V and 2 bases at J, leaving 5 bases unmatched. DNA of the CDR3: TGTGCCAGCAGCCTTGGGACAGGCGCCTACGAGCAGTACTTC. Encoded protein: CASSLGTGAYEQYF. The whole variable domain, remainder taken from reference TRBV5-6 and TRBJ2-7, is DAGVTQSPTHLIKTRGQQVTLRCSPKSGHDTVSWYQQALGQGPQFIFQYYEEEERQRGNFPDRFSGHQFPNYSSELNVNALLLGDSALYLCASSLGTGAYEQYFGPGTRLTVT.

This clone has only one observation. The CDR3 region has the DNA TGTGCCTGGAGTTTAGAAACAGGGCCCTATGGCTACACCTTC. This encodes CAWSLETGPYGYTF. The genes are TRBV30 and TRBJ1-2; perhaps TRBD1 as D (6 bases). Germline CDR1 and CDR2: GTSNPN and SVGIG (reference sequence). The ends were cut back, 2 bases at V and 4 bases at J, with 14 bases in the middle. This CDR3 is 14 amino acids long. Filled out from reference TRBV30 and TRBJ1-2, the complete variable domain reads SQTIHQWPATLVQPVGSPLSLECTVEGTSNPNLYWYRQAAGRGLQLLFYSVGIGQISSEVPQNLSASRPQDRQFILSSKKLLLSDSGFYLCAWSLETGPYGYTFGSGTRLTVV.

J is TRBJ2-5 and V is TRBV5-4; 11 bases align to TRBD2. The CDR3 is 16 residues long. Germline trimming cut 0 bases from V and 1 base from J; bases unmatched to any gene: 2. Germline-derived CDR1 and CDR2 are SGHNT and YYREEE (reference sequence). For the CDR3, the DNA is TGTGCCAGCAGCTTGGGTCTAGCGGGGGGCCAAGAGACCCAGTACTTC. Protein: CASSLGLAGGQETQYF.

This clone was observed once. The chain's CDR3 is CASSSLGGYGYTF. The CDR3 DNA follows: TGTGCCAGCAGCTCGTTAGGGGGCTATGGCTACACCTTC. This chain connects TRBV5-5 to TRBJ1-2; weak D call: TRBD1 (6 bases). Germline V gene data show CDR1 as SGHKS and CDR2 as YYEKEE (reference sequence). This CDR3 spans 13 amino acids. V dropped 3 bases and J dropped 4 bases, with 10 bases sitting between them.

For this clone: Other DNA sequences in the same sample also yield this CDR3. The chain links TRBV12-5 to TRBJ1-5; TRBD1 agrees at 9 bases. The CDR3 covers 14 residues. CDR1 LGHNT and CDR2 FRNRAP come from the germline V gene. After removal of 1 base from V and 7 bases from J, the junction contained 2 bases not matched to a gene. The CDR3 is CASGLGTGDQPQHF. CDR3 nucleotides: TGTGCTAGTGGTTTGGGGACAGGGGACCAGCCCCAGCATTTT.

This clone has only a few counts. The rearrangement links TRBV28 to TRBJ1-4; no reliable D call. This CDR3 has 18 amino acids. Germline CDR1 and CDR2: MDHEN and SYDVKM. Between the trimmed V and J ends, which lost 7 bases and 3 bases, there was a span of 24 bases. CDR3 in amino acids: CASKFSPHRADSNEKLFF. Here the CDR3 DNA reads TGTGCCAGCAAGTTTAGCCCACATCGTGCCGATTCTAATGAAAAACTGTTTTTT. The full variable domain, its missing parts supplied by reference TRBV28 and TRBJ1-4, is DVKVTQSSRYLVKRTGEKVFLECVQDMDHENMFWYRQDPGLGLRLIYFSYDVKMKEKGDIPEGYSVSREKKERFSLILESASTNQTSMYLCASKFSPHRADSNEKLFFGSGTQLSVL.

DNA of the CDR3: TGTGCCAGCAGCTCTAGGACTAGCGGGGGTTACGAGCAGTACTTC. Its translation: CASSSRTSGGYEQYF. The chain carries TRBV5-4 and TRBJ2-7, with 13 nucleotides matching TRBD2. Germline V lookup: CDR1 SGHNT, CDR2 YYREEE (reference sequence). Trimming cost V 3 bases and J 4 bases; bases outside gene matches: 4. The CDR3 runs to 15 residues.

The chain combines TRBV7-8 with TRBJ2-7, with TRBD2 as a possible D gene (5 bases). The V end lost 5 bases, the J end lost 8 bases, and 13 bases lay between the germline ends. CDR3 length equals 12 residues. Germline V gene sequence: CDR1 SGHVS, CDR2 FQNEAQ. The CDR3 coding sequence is TGTGCCAGCAGCCAAGTCGAGGGTCAGCAGTACTTC. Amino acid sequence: CASSQVEGQQYF.

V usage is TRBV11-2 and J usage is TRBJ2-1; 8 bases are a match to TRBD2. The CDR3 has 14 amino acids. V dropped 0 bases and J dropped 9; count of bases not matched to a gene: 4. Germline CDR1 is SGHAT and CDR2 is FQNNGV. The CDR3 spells CASSLEGTSREQFF. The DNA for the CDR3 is TGTGCCAGCAGCTTAGAAGGGACTAGTCGTGAGCAGTTCTTC. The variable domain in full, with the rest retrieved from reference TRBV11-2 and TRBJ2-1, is EAGVAQSPRYKIIEKRQSVAFWCNPISGHATLYWYQQILGQGPKLLIQFQNNGVVDDSQLPKDRFSAERLKGVDSTLKIQPAKLEDSAVYLCASSLEGTSREQFFGPGTRLTVL.

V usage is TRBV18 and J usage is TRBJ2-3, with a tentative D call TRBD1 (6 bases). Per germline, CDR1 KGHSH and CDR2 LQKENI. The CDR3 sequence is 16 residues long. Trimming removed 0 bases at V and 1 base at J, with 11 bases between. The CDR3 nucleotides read TGTGCCAGCTCACCACCAAGCAGGGGCGGCACAGATACGCAGTATTTT. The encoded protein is CASSPPSRGGTDTQYF.